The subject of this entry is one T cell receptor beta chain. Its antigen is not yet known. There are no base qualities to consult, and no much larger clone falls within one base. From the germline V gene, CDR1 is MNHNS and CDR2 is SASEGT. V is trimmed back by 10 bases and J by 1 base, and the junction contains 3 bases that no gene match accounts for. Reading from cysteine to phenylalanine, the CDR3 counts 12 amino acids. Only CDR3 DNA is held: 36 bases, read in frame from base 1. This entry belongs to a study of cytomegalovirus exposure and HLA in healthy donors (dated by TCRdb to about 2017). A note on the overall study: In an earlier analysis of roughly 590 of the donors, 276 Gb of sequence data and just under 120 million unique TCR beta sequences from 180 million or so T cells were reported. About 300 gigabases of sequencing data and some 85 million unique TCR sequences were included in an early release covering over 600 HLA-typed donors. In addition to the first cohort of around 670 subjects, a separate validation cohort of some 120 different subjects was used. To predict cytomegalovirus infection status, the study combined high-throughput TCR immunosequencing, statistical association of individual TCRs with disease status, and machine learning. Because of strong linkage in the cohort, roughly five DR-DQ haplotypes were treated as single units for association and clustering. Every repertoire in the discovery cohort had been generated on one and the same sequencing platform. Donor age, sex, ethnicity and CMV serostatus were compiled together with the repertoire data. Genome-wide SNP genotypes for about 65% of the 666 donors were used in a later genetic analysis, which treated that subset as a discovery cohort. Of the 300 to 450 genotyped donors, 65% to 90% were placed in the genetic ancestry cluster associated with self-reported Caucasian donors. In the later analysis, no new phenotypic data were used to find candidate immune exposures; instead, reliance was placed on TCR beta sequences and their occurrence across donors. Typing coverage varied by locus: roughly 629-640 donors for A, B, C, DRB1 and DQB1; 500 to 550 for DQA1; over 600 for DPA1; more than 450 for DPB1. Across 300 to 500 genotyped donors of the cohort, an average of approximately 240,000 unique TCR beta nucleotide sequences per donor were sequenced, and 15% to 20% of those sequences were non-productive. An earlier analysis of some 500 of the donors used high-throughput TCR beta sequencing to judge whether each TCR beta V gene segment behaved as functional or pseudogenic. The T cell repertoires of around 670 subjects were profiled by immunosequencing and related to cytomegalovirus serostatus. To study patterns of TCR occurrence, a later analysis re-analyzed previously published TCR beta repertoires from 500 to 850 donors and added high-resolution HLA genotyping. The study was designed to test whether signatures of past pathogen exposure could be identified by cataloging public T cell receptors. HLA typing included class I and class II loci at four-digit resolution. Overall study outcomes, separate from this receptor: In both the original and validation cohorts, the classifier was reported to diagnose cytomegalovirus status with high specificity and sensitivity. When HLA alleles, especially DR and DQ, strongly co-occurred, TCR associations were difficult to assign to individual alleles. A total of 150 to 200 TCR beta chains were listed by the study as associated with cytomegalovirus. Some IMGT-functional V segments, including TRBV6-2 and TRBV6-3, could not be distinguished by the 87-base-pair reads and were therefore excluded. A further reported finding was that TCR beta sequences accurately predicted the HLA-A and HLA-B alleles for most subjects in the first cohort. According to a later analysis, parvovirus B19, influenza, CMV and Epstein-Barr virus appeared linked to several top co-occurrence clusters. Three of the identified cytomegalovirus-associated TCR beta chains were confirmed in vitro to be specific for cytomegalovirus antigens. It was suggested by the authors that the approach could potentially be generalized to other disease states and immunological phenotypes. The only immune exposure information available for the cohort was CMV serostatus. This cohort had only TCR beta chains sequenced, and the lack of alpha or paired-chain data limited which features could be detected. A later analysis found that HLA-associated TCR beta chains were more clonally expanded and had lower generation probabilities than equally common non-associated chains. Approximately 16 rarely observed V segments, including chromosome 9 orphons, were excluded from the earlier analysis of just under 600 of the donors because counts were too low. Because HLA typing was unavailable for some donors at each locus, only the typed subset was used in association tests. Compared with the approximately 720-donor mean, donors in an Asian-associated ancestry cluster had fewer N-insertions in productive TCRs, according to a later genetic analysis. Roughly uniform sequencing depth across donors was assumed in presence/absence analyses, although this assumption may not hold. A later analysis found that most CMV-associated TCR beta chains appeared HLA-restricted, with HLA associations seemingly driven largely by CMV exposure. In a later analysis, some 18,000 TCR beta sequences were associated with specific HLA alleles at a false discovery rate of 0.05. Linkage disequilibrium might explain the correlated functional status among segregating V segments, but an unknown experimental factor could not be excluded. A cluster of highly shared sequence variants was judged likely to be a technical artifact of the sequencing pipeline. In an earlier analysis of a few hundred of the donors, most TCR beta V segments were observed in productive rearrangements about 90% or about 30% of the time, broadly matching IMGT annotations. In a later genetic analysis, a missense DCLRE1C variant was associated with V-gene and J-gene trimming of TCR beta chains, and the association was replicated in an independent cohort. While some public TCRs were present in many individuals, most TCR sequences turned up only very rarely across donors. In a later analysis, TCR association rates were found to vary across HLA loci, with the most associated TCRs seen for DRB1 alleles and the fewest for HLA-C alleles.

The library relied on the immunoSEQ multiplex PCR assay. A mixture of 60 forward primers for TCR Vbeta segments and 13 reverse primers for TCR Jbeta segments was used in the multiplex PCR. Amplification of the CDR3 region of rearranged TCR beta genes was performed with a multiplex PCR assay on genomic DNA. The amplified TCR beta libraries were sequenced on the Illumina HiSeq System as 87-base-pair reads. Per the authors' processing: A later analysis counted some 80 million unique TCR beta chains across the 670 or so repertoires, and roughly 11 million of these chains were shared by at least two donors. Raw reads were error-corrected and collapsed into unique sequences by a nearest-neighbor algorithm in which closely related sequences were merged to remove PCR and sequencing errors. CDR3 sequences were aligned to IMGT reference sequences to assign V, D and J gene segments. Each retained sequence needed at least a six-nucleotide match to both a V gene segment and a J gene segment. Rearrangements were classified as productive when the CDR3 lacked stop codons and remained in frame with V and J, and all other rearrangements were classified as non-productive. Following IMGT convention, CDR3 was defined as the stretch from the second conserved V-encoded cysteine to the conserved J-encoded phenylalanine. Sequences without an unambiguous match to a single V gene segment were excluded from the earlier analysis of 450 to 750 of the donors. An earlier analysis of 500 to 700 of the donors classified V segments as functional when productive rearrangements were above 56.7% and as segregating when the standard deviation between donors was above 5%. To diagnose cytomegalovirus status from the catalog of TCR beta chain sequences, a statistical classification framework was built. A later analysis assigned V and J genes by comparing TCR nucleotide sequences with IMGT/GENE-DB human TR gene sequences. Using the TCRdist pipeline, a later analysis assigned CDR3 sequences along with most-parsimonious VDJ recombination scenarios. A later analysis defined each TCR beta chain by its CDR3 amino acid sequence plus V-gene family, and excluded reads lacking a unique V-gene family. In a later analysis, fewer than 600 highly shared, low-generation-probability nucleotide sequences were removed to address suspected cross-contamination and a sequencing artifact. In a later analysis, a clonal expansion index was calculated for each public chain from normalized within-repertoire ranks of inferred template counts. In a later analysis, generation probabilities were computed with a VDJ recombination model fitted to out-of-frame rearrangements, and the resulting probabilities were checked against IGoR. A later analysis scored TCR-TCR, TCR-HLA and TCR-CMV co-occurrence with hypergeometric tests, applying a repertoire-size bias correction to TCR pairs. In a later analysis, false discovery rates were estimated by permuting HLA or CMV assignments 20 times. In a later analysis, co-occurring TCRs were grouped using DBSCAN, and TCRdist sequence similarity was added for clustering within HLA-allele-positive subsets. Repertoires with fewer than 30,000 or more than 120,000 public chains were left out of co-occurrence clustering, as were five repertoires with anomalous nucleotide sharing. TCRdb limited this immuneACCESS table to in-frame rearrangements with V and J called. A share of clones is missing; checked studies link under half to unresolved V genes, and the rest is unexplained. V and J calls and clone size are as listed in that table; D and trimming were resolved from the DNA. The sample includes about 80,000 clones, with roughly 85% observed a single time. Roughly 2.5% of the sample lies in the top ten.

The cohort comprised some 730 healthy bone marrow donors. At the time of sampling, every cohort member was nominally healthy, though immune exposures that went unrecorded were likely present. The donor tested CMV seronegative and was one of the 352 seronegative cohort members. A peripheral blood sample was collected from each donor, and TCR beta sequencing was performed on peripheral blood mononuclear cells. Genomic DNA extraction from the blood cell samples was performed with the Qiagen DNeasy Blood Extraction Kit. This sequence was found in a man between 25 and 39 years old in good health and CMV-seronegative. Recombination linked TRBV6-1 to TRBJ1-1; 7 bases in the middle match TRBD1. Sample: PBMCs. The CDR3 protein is CATRTGNTEAFF. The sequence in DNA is TGTGCCACCCGGACAGGGAACACTGAAGCTTTCTTT.